The next 8 T cell receptor beta chains were all read from a single sample in a study of early T cells in non-severe SARS-CoV-2 infection. TCRdb re-analysed the 5' RACE reads in MiXCR, keeping a single row per CDR3 protein. The sample consists of some 120,000 distinct CDR3 sequences, under 15% of them appearing once. The source material was whole blood. These receptors were taken from an adult who was a healthcare worker with PCR-confirmed SARS-CoV-2 infection or an uninfected control (not recorded which).

V usage is TRBV2 and J usage is TRBJ1-1, with a weak D call TRBD1 (6 bases). Germline V gene sequence: CDR1 SNHLY, CDR2 FYNNEI. Deletions cut 7 bases from V and 1 base from J, with 19 bases between. CDR3 length: 16 amino acids. CDR3 protein: CASTWDIGGGNTEAFF. CDR3 DNA sequence: TGTGCCAGCACTTGGGATATTGGAGGGGGGAACACTGAAGCTTTCTTT.

This clonotype has only a few counts. Germline is not matched at one junction end, which may reflect a read error. The chain carries TRBV12-3 or TRBV12-4 and TRBJ1-3; tentatively, D is TRBD1 (5 bases). CDR3 size: 12 residues. The CDR3 is CAISGSENTIYF. The CDR3 DNA is TGTGCCATCTCAGGGTCTGAAAACACCATATATTTT.

Of note for this clonotype: The limits of the CDR3 on the DNA are not certain, so only TCRdb's listed CDR3 is given. This CDR3 reads CARRRTGTPRSENCFF. The chain carries TRBV5-3 and TRBJ1-4; the table gives TRBD1 as D, unverified against the DNA. TRBV5-3 belongs to the ORF category, with a function that is uncertain. The CDR3 contains 16 residues when both ends are counted.

The chain links TRBV6-5 to TRBJ2-2; possible D gene TRBD1, 6 bases. This CDR3 has 17 residues. The germline CDR1 and CDR2 sequences are MNHEY and SVGAGI. V gave up 4 bases and J gave up 4 bases, with 19 bases separating them. CDR3 in DNA: TGTGCCAGCAGTTCGTACGACAGGAGTCGGTTCACCGGGGAGCTGTTTTTT. Its translation is CASSSYDRSRFTGELFF.

This clonotype occurred a few times. This rearrangement joins TRBV12-3 or TRBV12-4 to TRBJ1-1, with D perhaps matching TRBD1 (6 bases). This CDR3 is built from 15 residues. The V end lost 5 bases, the J end lost 5 bases, and 18 bases lay between the germline ends. CDR3 protein: CASSLTGTRWTEAFF. In nucleotides, the CDR3 is TGTGCCAGCAGTCTTACCGGGACAAGGTGGACTGAAGCTTTCTTT.

In this sample, this clonotype turned up a few times. V and J are TRBV2 and TRBJ2-1, with D possibly being TRBD1 (6 bases). The CDR3 consists of 16 residues. Germline V gene sequence: CDR1 SNHLY, CDR2 FYNNEI. V was shortened by 3 bases and J by 3 bases, with 15 bases between the two germline ends. Here the CDR3 DNA reads TGTGCCAGCAGTGATGGAGCGGCAGGGGTCTACAATGAGCAGTTCTTC. This codes for CASSDGAAGVYNEQFF. The full variable domain, in which reference TRBV2 and TRBJ2-1 provide the parts outside the CDR3, is EPEVTQTPSHQVTQMGQEVILRCVPISNHLYFYWYRQILGQKVEFLVSFYNNEISEKSEIFDDQFSVERPDGSNFTLKIRSTKLEDSAMYFCASSDGAAGVYNEQFFGPGTRLTVL.

The CDR3 protein is CASSLSRGNSPLHF. The CDR3 DNA follows: TGTGCCAGCAGTTTATCCAGGGGTAATTCACCCCTCCACTTT. The V and J genes are TRBV27 and TRBJ1-6; weak D call: TRBD1 (6 bases). The germline V gene encodes CDR1 MNHEY and CDR2 SMNVEV (reference sequence). With 0 bases removed from V and 6 bases from J, the gap between germline ends came to 6 bases. The CDR3 sequence is 14 residues long.

The sample holds a few counts of this clonotype. This chain connects TRBV15 to TRBJ1-1; D might be TRBD1 (6 bases). Germline V gene lookup returns CDR1 LNHNV and CDR2 YYDKDF (reference sequence). With 3 bases removed from V and 1 base from J, the gap between germline ends came to 9 bases. The CDR3 spans 14 residues. CDR3 sequence reads: CATSSDRRNTEAFF. In DNA, the CDR3 is TGTGCCACCAGCAGCGACAGGAGGAACACTGAAGCTTTCTTT.